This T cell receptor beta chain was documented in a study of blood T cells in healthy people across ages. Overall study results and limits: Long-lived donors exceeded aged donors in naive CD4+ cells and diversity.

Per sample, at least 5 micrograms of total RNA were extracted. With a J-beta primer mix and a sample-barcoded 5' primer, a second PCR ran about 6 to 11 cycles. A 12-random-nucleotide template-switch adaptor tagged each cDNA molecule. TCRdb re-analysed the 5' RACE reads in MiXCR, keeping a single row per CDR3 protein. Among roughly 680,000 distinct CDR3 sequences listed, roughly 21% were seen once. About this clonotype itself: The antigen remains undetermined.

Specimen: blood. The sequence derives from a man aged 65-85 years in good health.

DNA of the CDR3: TGTGCCAGCAGTTACGGTCGCGGACTGAACAATGAGCAGTTCTTC. Amino acids: CASSYGRGLNNEQFF. The V gene is TRBV6-6, the J gene TRBJ2-1; tentative D call: TRBD2 (5 bases). The germline V gene has CDR1 MNHNY and CDR2 SVGAGI (reference sequence). The CDR3 extends over 15 amino acids. V lost 2 bases to trimming and J lost 5 bases, with 13 bases between them.